A selection of T cell receptor beta chains follows, all from one sample in a study of blood T cells in healthy people across ages. In TCRdb, the 5' RACE reads were re-called with MiXCR into one record per CDR3 protein. The table lists 1.5 million to 1.8 million distinct CDR3 sequences, approximately 42% of them singletons, with approximately 4% in the top ten. Material: blood. All receptors derive from a young woman in good health. Each CDR3 is given without its conserved first and last residue. D genes are given only for firm matches.

J: TRBJ2-1
V: TRBV4-2
length: 14
D: TRBD2
CDR3: ASSQDGLAGDEEQF

J: TRBJ2-5
V: TRBV2
length: 11
D: NA
CDR3: ASSVRHQETQY

J: TRBJ1-4
V: TRBV5-1
length: 16
D: TRBD1
CDR3: ASSFYPLQGADKEKLF

J: TRBJ2-7
V: TRBV7-2
length: 13
D: NA
CDR3: ASSLYFASSYEQY

J: TRBJ1-4
V: TRBV6-6
length: 14
D: NA
CDR3: ASSYPKGRGDEKLF

J: NA
V: TRBV27
length: 14
D: TRBD2
CDR3: ASSGRGGRLLETQY

J: TRBJ2-7
V: TRBV6-2/TRBV6-3
length: 11
D: NA
CDR3: ASSYWQNYEQY

J: TRBJ2-2
V: TRBV27
length: 11
D: TRBD2
CDR3: ASSGRDTGELF

J: TRBJ2-6
V: TRBV10-3
length: 15
D: TRBD1
CDR3: AISYGQGHSGANVLT

J: TRBJ2-3
V: TRBV9
length: 13
D: TRBD2
CDR3: ASTSGETSTDTQY

J: TRBJ1-2
V: TRBV27
length: 11
D: TRBD1
CDR3: ASSNDRGGGYT

J: TRBJ2-3
V: TRBV7-2
length: 12
D: NA
CDR3: ASSYWTDSDTQY

J: TRBJ1-2
V: TRBV6-6
length: 13
D: NA
CDR3: ASSLTQGTNYGYT

J: TRBJ1-1
V: TRBV7-9
length: 13
D: NA
CDR3: ASNPPVSISTEAF

J: TRBJ1-4
V: TRBV20-1
length: 11
D: NA
CDR3: SAQGGSGEKLF

J: NA
V: TRBV29-1
length: 11
D: NA
CDR3: SATGSSYNEQY

J: TRBJ1-4
V: TRBV29-1
length: 11
D: NA
CDR3: SVLGGSNEKLF

J: TRBJ2-4
V: TRBV7-9
length: 13
D: NA
CDR3: ASSSPPGHSYGQY

J: TRBJ2-1
V: TRBV9
length: 13
D: NA
CDR3: ASSVGGLGQNEQF

J: TRBJ2-5
V: TRBV24-1
length: 12
D: NA
CDR3: ATSKGRGEETQY

J: TRBJ2-3
V: TRBV4-1
length: 13
D: TRBD1
CDR3: ASSHPTGAKDTQY

J: TRBJ2-7
V: TRBV20-1
length: 12
D: TRBD2
CDR3: SASRTSGRYEQY